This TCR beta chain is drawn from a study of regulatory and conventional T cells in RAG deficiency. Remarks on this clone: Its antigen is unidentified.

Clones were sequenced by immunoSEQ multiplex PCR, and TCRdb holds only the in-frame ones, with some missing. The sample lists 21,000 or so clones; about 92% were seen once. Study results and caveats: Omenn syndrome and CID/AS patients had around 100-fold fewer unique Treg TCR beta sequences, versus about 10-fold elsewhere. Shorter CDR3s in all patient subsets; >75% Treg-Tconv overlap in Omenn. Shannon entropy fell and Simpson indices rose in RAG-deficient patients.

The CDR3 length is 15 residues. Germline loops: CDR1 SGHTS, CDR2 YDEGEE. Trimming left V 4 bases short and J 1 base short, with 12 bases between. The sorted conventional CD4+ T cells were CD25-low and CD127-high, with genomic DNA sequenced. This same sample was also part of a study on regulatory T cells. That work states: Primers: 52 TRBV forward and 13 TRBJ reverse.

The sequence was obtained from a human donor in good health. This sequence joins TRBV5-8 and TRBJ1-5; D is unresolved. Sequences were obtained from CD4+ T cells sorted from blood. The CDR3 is CASSPWGVSNQPQHF. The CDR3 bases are TGTGCCAGCAGCCCCTGGGGAGTCAGCAATCAGCCCCAGCATTTT.